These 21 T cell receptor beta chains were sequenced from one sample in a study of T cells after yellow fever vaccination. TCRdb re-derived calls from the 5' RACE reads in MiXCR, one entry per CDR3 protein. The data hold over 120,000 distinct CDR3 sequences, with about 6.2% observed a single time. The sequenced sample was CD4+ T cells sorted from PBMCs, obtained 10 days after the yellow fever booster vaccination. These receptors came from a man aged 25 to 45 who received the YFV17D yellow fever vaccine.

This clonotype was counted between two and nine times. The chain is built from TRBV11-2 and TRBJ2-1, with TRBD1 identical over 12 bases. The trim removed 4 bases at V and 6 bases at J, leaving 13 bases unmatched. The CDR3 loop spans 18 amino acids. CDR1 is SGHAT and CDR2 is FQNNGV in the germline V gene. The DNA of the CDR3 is TGTGCCAGCAGCTCTGGGACAGGGGGCTTCAGGTCTCTCAATGAGCAGTTCTTC. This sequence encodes CASSSGTGGFRSLNEQFF. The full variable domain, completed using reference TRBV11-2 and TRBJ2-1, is EAGVAQSPRYKIIEKRQSVAFWCNPISGHATLYWYQQILGQGPKLLIQFQNNGVVDDSQLPKDRFSAERLKGVDSTLKIQPAKLEDSAVYLCASSSGTGGFRSLNEQFFGPGTRLTVL.

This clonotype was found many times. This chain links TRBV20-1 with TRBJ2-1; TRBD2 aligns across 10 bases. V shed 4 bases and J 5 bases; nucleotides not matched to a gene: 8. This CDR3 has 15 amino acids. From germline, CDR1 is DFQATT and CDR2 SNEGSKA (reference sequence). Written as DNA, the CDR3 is TGCAGTGCTATCTCCGGGACTAGCGCCGACAATGAGCAGTTCTTC. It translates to CSAISGTSADNEQFF.

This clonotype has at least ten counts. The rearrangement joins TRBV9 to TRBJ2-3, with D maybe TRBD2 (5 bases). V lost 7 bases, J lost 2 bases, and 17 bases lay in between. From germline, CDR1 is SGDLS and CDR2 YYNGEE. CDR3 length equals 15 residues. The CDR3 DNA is TGTGCCAGCCCTCTCCGGAGGAAAAACACAGATACGCAGTATTTT. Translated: CASPLRRKNTDTQYF.

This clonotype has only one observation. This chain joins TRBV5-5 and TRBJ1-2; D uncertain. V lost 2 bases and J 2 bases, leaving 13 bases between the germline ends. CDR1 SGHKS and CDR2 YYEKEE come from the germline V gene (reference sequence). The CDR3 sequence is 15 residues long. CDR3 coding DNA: TGTGCCAGCAGCTTAGTAGGATCGGGAAACTATGGCTACACCTTC. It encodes CASSLVGSGNYGYTF.

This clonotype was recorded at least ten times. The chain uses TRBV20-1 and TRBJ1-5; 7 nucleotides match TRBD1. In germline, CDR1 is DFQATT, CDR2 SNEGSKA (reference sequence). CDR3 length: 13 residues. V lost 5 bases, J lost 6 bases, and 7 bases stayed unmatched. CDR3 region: CSAGDSGGQPQHF. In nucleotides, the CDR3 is TGCAGTGCTGGGGACAGCGGGGGTCAGCCCCAGCATTTT.

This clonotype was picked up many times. In nucleotides, the CDR3 is TGTGCCAGCAGCTTAGAAAGGTTGGAGACCCAGTACTTC. Translation gives CASSLERLETQYF. This chain links TRBV7-2 with TRBJ2-5, with no clear D. The CDR3 totals 13 residues. Germline CDR1 SGHTA, CDR2 FQGNSA. V was shortened by 1 base and J by 5 bases, with 8 bases between the two germline ends. The full variable domain, completed using reference TRBV7-2 and TRBJ2-5, is GAGVSQSPSNKVTEKGKDVELRCDPISGHTALYWYRQSLGQGLEFLIYFQGNSAPDKSGLPSDRFSAERTGGSVSTLTIQRTQQEDSAVYLCASSLERLETQYFGPGTRLLVL.

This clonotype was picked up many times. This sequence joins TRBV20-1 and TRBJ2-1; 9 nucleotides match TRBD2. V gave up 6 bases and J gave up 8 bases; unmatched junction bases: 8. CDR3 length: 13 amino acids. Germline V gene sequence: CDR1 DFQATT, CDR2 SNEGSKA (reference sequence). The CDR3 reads CSAIAGATHEQFF. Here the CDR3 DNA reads TGCAGTGCCATAGCGGGAGCAACACATGAGCAGTTCTTC.

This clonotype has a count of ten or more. DNA for the CDR3: TGCAGCGTTGTCCTTGGTGAGGTGCACCTCCAAGAGACCCAGTACTTC. Translation: CSVVLGEVHLQETQYF. V and J are TRBV29-1 and TRBJ2-5; D uncertain. The V gene lost 4 bases and the J gene lost 1 base, with 19 bases spanning the gap. The germline V gene has CDR1 SQVTM and CDR2 ANQGSEA. CDR3 size: 16 residues.

The CDR3 DNA reads as TGCAGTGCTGAAAGGGGGGGGGGTAACCAAGAGACCCAGTACTTC. It yields the protein CSAERGGGNQETQYF. V gene TRBV20-1 combines with J gene TRBJ2-5; D possibly corresponds to TRBD2 (7 bases). Germline assignment: CDR1 DFQATT and CDR2 SNEGSKA (reference sequence). The CDR3 covers 15 residues. V gave up 5 bases and J gave up 0 bases, with 16 bases separating them.

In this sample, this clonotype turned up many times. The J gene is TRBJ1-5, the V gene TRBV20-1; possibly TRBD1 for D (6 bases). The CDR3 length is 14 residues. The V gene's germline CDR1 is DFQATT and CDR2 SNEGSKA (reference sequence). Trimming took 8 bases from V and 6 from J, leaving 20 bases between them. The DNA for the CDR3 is TGCAGTCAACTTCCGGGACAAGGAGGTCAGCCCCAGCATTTT. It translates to CSQLPGQGGQPQHF.

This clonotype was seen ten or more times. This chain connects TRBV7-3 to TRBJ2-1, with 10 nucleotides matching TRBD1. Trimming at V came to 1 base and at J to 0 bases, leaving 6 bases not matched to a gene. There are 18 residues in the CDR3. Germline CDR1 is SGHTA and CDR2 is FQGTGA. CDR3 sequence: CASSLIGTGVSSYNEQFF. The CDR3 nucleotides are TGTGCCAGCAGCTTAATCGGGACAGGGGTAAGCTCCTACAATGAGCAGTTCTTC.

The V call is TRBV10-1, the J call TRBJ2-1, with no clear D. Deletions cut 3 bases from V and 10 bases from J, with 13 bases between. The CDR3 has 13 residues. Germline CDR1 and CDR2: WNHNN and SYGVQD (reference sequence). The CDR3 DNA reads TGCGCCAGCAGTGACTCTCTTTCCAGGGAGCAGTTCTTC. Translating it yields CASSDSLSREQFF.

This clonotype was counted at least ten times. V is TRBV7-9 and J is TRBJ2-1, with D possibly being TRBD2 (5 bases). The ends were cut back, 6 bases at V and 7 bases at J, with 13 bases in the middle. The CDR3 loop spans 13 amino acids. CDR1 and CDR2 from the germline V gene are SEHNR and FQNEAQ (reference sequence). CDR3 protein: CASRLLRTNEQFF. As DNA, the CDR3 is TGTGCCAGCAGACTCTTGAGGACTAATGAGCAGTTCTTC.

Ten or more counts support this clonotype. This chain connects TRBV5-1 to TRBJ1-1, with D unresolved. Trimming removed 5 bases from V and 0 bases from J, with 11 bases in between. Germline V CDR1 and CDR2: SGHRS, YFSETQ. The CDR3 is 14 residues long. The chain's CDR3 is CASRLDGLNTEAFF. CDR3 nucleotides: TGCGCCAGCAGACTGGACGGACTGAACACTGAAGCTTTCTTT. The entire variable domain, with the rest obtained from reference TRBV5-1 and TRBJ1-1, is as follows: KAGVTQTPRYLIKTRGQQVTLSCSPISGHRSVSWYQQTPGQGLQFLFEYFSETQRNKGNFPGRFSGRQFSNSRSEMNVSTLELGDSALYLCASRLDGLNTEAFFGQGTRLTVV.

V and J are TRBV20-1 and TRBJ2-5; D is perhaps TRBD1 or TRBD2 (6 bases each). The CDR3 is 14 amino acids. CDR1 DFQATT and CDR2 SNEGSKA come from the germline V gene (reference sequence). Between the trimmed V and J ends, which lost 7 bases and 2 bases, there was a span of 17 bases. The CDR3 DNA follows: TGCAGTGTAGGGGGGCCACCCCTACAAGAGACCCAGTACTTC. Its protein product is CSVGGPPLQETQYF.

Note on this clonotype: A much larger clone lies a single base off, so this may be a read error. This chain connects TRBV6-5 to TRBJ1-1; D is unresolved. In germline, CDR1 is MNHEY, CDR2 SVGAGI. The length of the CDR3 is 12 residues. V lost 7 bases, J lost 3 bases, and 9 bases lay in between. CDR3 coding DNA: TGTGCCAGCACGAGCGGGGACACTGAAGCTTTCTTT. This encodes CASTSGDTEAFF.

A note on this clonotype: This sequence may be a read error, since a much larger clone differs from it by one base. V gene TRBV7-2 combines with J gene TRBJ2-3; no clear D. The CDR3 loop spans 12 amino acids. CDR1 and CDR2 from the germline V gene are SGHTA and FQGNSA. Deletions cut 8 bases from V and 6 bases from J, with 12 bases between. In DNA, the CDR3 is TGTGCCAGCTATCCAGAGGTTGATACGCAGTATTTT. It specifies CASYPEVDTQYF.

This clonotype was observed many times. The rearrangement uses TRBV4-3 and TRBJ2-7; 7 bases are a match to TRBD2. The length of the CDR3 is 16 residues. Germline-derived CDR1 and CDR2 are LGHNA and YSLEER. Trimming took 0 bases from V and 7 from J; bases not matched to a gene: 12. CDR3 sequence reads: CASSQDSQGGWGEQYF. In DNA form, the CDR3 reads TGCGCCAGCAGCCAAGATTCCCAGGGAGGGTGGGGGGAGCAGTACTTC.

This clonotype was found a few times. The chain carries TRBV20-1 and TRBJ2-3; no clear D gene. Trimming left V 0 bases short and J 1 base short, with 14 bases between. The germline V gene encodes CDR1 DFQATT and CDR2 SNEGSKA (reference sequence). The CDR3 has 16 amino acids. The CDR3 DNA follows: TGCAGTGCTAGAGACTCCTCTGTGGGCCGCACAGATACGCAGTATTTT. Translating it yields CSARDSSVGRTDTQYF.

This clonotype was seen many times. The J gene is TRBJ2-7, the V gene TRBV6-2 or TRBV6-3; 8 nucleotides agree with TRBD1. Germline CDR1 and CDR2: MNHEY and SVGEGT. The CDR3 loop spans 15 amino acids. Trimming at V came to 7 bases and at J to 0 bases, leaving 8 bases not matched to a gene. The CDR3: CASTRRDRSSYEQYF. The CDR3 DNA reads TGTGCCAGCACCCGGAGGGACAGGAGCTCCTACGAGCAGTACTTC.

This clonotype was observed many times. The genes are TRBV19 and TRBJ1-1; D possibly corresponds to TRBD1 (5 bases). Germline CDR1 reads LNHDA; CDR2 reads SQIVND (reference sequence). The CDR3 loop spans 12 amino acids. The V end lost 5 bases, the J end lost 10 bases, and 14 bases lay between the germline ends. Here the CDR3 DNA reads TGTGCCAGTAGTCCCCGGGACTCACGAGCTTTCTTT. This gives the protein CASSPRDSRAFF.